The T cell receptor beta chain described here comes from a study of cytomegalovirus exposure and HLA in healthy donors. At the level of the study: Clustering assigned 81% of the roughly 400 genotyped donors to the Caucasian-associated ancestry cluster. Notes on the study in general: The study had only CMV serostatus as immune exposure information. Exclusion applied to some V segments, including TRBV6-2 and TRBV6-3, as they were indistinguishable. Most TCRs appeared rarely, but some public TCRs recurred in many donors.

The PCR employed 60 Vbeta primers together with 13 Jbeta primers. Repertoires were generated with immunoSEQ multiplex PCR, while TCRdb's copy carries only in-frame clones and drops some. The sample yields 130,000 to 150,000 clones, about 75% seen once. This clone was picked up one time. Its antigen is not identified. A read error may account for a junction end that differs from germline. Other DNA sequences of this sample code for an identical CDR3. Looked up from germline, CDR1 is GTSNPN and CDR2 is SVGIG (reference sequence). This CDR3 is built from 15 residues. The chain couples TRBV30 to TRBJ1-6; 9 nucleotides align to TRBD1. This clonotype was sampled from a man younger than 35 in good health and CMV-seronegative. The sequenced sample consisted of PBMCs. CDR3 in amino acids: CAWSVGDRDNSPLHF. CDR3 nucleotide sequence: TGTGCCTGGAGTGTTGGGGACAGGGATAATTCCCCCCTCCACTTT.